The 15 T cell receptor beta chains presented below share a single source sample, sequenced in a study of regulatory T cells in long-lasting Graves disease. In building TCR beta libraries, iRepertoire HTBI primers were used together with Arm-PCR of CDR3 regions. TCRdb passed the multiplex PCR reads through MiXCR, listing each CDR3 protein once. The data contain about 660,000 distinct CDR3 sequences, 25% to 35% of them singletons. Noted time point: persistent/refractory GD, antithyroid drugs over 5 years with positive TRAb. RNA from PBMCs was the source of the TCR library. This sample comprised peripheral blood mononuclear cells (PBMCs), obtained when the disease was refractory, from a patient treated with antithyroid drugs. The receptors were sampled from a female donor with Graves disease.

This clonotype was seen a handful of times. The chain recombines TRBV7-3 with TRBJ1-2; TRBD1 matches at 9 bases. The CDR3 is 13 amino acids. Germline trimming cut 5 bases from V and 8 bases from J; bases unmatched to any gene: 6. Germline V gene lookup returns CDR1 SGHTA and CDR2 FQGTGA. The CDR3 loop reads CASSPGTGKGYTF. CDR3 nucleotide sequence: TGTGCCAGCAGCCCCGGGACAGGGAAGGGCTACACCTTC.

This clonotype was observed many times. The chain couples TRBV12-3 or TRBV12-4 to TRBJ1-1; possibly TRBD1 for D (6 bases). V was clipped by 5 bases and J by 8 bases, with 12 bases between them. This CDR3 is 12 amino acids long. The CDR3 DNA is TGTGCCAGCAGTCCGAACAGGGCCGAAGCTTTCTTT. Residues: CASSPNRAEAFF.

This clonotype was picked up many times. The chain joins TRBV7-9 to TRBJ2-7, with D possibly TRBD2 on 6 matching bases. CDR1 and CDR2 (germline): SEHNR, FQNEAQ (reference sequence). Trimming took off 2 bases at V and 6 bases at J, with 17 bases between the two ends. This CDR3 contains 15 residues. The CDR3 DNA sequence: TGTGCCAGCAGCTTATCGGGGGTGGTCGGGCGCGAGCAGTACTTC. Its protein is CASSLSGVVGREQYF.

This clonotype appeared a few times. The CDR3 region has the DNA TGTGCCAGCAGCGTGGGGGGCCACACTGAAGCTTTCTTT. Translated, it gives CASSVGGHTEAFF. This sequence joins TRBV9 and TRBJ1-1; D might be TRBD1 (6 bases). V gave up 2 bases and J gave up 3 bases, with 8 bases separating them. This CDR3 region has 13 residues. Germline V CDR1 and CDR2: SGDLS, YYNGEE.

This clonotype was recorded at least ten times. The gene calls are TRBV20-1 and TRBJ2-7; D might be TRBD2 (5 bases). Deletions cut 2 bases from V and 0 bases from J, with 5 bases between. This CDR3 spans 12 amino acids. CDR1 is DFQATT, CDR2 SNEGSKA, per germline (reference sequence). CDR3 DNA sequence: TGCAGTGCTAGACGGGACTCCTACGAGCAGTACTTC. Translation: CSARRDSYEQYF.

This chain uses TRBV6-1 with TRBJ1-1; TRBD1 matches 9 bases. Trimming at V came to 6 bases and at J to 11 bases, leaving 10 bases not matched to a gene. The CDR3 covers 13 residues. Germline loops: CDR1 MNHNS, CDR2 SASEGT. CDR3 loop: CASRFRDRDGAFF. In DNA form, the CDR3 reads TGTGCCAGCAGATTCCGGGACAGGGATGGGGCTTTCTTT.

J is TRBJ2-1 and V is TRBV28; TRBD2 agrees at 10 bases. The trim removed 7 bases at V and 0 bases at J, leaving 6 bases unmatched. Germline V gene sequence: CDR1 MDHEN, CDR2 SYDVKM. This CDR3 has 16 residues. CDR3 bases: TGTGCCAGCACCCATCTAGCGGGGGCCTCCTACAATGAGCAGTTCTTC. It yields the protein CASTHLAGASYNEQFF.

The chain carries TRBV29-1 and TRBJ1-4, with TRBD1 matching 8 bases. V shed 4 bases and J 5 bases; nucleotides not matched to a gene: 3. Per the germline V gene, CDR1 is SQVTM and CDR2 is ANQGSEA. The CDR3 length is 13 residues. The CDR3 protein is CSVAGQANEKLFF. CDR3 nucleotides: TGCAGCGTTGCGGGACAGGCGAATGAAAAACTGTTTTTT.

This clonotype occurred a few times. This rearrangement joins TRBV29-1 to TRBJ2-5; TRBD1 aligns across 9 bases. Losses at the gene ends were 7 bases for V and 5 bases for J; bases not matched to a gene: 8. Per germline, CDR1 SQVTM and CDR2 ANQGSEA. The CDR3 consists of 13 residues. The CDR3 DNA sequence: TGCAGCGCAGTGACAGGGGGGAGGGAGACCCAGTACTTC. It encodes CSAVTGGRETQYF. Full variable domain (outside the CDR3, taken from reference TRBV29-1 and TRBJ2-5): SAVISQKPSRDICQRGTSLTIQCQVDSQVTMMFWYRQQPGQSLTLIATANQGSEATYESGFVIDKFPISRPNLTFSTLTVSNMSPEDSSIYLCSAVTGGRETQYFGPGTRLLVL.

On this clonotype: Mismatch with germline at one junction end may stem from a read error. This chain uses TRBV28 with TRBJ1-1, with a tentative D call TRBD1 (6 bases). CDR3 length: 13 amino acids. The germline V gene has CDR1 MDHEN and CDR2 SYDVKM. The CDR3 bases are TGTGCCAGCAGGGGGGCCCCGAACCCTGAAGCTTTCTTT. Translated, it gives CASRGAPNPEAFF. The full variable domain, rest sourced from reference TRBV28 and TRBJ1-1, is DVKVTQSSRYLVKRTGEKVFLECVQDMDHENMFWYRQDPGLGLRLIYFSYDVKMKEKGDIPEGYSVSREKKERFSLILESASTNQTSMYLCASRGAPNPEAFFGQGTRLTVV.

This clonotype has ten or more counts. The chain carries TRBV2 and TRBJ1-4; tentative D call: TRBD1 (6 bases). CDR1 is SNHLY and CDR2 is FYNNEI in the germline V gene. Trimming pared 2 bases from V and 4 bases from J, leaving 11 bases between. The CDR3 runs 15 residues. The CDR3 loop is CASSERGMDNEKLFF. DNA of the CDR3: TGTGCCAGCAGTGAAAGGGGGATGGATAATGAAAAACTGTTTTTT.

This clonotype was seen at least ten times. The chain combines TRBV12-3 or TRBV12-4 with TRBJ1-2; D ambiguous. This CDR3 has 14 residues. Trimming took off 1 base at V and 4 bases at J, with 10 bases between the two ends. The CDR3 nucleotides are TGTGCCAGCAGTTTAGGGAAGGCTGCCTATGGCTACACCTTC. Its protein product is CASSLGKAAYGYTF.

This clonotype was detected a few times. The chain has TRBV11-2 and TRBJ2-7, with D possibly being TRBD2 (6 bases). V was clipped by 1 base and J by 4 bases, with 14 bases between them. CDR3 length equals 15 residues. Germline V lookup: CDR1 SGHAT, CDR2 FQNNGV. For the CDR3, the DNA is TGTGCCAGCAGCTTAGGGCCCTCAGGGAGGTACGAGCAGTACTTC. Translating it yields CASSLGPSGRYEQYF.

The chain uses TRBV6-2 or TRBV6-3 and TRBJ1-5, with TRBD1 matching over 9 bases. The CDR3 has 14 residues. Losses at the gene ends were 8 bases for V and 4 bases for J; bases not matched to a gene: 6. In germline, CDR1 is MNHEY, CDR2 SVGEGT. The CDR3 DNA sequence: TGTGCCAGCCGTAACAGGGGGCTGAATCAGCCCCAGCATTTT. Protein: CASRNRGLNQPQHF.

This clonotype has ten or more counts. This chain uses TRBV19 with TRBJ1-1, with D possibly TRBD1 on 6 matching bases. The CDR3 extends over 14 amino acids. Trimming removed 3 bases from V and 4 bases from J, with 12 bases in between. Per germline, CDR1 LNHDA and CDR2 SQIVND (reference sequence). This CDR3 is CASSISGAGTEAFF. The CDR3 DNA follows: TGTGCCAGTAGTATCTCAGGGGCCGGCACTGAAGCTTTCTTT.